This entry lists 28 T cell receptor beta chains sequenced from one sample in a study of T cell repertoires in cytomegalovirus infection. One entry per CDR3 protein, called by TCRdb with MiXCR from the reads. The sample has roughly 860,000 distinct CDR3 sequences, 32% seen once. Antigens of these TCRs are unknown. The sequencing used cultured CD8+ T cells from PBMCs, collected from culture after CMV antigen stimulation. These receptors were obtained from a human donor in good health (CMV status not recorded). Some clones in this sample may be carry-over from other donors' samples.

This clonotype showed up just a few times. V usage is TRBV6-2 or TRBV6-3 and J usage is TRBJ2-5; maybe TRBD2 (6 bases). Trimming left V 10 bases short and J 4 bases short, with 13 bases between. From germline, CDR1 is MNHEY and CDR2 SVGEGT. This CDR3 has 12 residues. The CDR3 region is CATGGAGETQYF. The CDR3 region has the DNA TGTGCCACTGGAGGAGCGGGAGAGACCCAGTACTTC.

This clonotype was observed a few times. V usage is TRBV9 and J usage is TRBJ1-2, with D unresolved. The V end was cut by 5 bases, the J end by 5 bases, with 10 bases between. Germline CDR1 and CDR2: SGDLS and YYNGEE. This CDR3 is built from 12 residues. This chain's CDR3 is CASSVRAYGYTF. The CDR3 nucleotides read TGTGCCAGCAGTGTCCGCGCTTATGGCTACACCTTC. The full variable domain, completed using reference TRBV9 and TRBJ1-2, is DSGVTQTPKHLITATGQRVTLRCSPRSGDLSVYWYQQSLDQGLQFLIQYYNGEERAKGNILERFSAQQFPDLHSELNLSSLELGDSALYFCASSVRAYGYTFGSGTRLTVV.

Here the CDR3 DNA reads TGTGCCAGTAGTATGACTATCAACAATGAGCAGTTCTTC. Its translation is CASSMTINNEQFF. This chain connects TRBV19 to TRBJ2-1; TRBD2 is a possible D gene (5 bases). Germline V gives CDR1 LNHDA, CDR2 SQIVND (reference sequence). CDR3 length equals 13 residues. The V end was cut by 3 bases, the J end by 5 bases, with 8 bases between. The whole variable domain, filled in from reference TRBV19 and TRBJ2-1, reads DGGITQSPKYLFRKEGQNVTLSCEQNLNHDAMYWYRQDPGQGLRLIYYSQIVNDFQKGDIAEGYSVSREKKESFPLTVTSAQKNPTAFYLCASSMTINNEQFFGPGTRLTVL.

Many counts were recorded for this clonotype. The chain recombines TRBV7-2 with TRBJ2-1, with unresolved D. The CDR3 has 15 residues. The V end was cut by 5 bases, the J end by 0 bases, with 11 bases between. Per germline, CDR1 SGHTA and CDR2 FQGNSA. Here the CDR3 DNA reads TGTGCCAGCAGCCAGACGGTAAGCTCCTACAATGAGCAGTTCTTC. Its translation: CASSQTVSSYNEQFF.

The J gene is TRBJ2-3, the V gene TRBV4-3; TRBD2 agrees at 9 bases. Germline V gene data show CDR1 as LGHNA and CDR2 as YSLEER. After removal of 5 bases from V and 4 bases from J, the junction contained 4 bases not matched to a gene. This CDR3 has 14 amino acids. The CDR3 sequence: CASSAGTSSDTQYF. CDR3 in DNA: TGCGCCAGCAGCGCCGGGACTAGCTCAGATACGCAGTATTTT.

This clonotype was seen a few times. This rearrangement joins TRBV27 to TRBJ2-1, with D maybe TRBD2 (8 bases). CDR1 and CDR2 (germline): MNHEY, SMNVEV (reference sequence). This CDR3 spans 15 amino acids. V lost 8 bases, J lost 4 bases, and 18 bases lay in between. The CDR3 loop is CASHGRGPEYNEQFF. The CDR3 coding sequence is TGTGCCAGCCACGGGAGGGGGCCGGAGTACAATGAGCAGTTCTTC.

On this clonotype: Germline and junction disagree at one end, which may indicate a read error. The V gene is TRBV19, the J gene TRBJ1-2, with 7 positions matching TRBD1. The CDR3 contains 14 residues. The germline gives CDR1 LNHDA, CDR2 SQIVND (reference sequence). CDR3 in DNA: TGTGTCAGTAGTACCGGACAGGCCTGGGGTGGCTACACCTTC. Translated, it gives CVSSTGQAWGGYTF.

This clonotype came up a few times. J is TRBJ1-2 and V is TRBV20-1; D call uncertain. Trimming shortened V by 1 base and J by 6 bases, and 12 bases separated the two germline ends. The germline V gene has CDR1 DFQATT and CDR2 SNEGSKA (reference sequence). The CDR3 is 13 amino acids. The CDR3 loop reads CSARGFGMDGYTF. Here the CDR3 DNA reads TGCAGTGCTAGAGGGTTCGGGATGGATGGCTACACCTTC.

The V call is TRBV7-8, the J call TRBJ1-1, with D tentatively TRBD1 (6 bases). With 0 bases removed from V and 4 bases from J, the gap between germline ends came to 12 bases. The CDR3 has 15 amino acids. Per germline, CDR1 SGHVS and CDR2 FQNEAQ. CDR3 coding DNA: TGTGCCAGCAGCTTAGCGCAGGGGTCGGGCACTGAAGCTTTCTTT. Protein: CASSLAQGSGTEAFF.

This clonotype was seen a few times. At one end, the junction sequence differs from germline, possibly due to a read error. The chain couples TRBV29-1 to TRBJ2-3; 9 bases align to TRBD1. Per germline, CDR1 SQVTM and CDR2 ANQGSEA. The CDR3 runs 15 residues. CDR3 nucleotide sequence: TGTAGCGTCGCCGACGACAGGGGGGGCACTGATACGCAGTATTTT. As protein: CSVADDRGGTDTQYF.

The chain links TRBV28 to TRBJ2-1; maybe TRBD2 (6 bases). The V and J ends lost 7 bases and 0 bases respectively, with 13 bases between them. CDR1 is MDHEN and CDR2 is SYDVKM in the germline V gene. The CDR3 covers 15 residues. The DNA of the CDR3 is TGTGCCAGCAAACTAGCTGCTGACTCCTACAATGAGCAGTTCTTC. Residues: CASKLAADSYNEQFF.

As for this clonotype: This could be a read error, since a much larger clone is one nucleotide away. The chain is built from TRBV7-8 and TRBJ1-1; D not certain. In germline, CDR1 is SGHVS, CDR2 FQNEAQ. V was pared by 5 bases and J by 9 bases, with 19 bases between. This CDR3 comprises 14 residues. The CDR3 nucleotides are TGTGCCAGCAGCCCTATCGGGGTCCCTAATCAAGCTTTCTTT. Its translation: CASSPIGVPNQAFF.

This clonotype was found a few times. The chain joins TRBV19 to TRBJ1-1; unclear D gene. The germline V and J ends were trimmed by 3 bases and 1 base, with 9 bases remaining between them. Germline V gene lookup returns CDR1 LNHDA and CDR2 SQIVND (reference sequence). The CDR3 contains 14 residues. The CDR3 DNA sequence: TGTGCCAGTAGTATTTACAGCACGAACACTGAAGCTTTCTTT. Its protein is CASSIYSTNTEAFF.

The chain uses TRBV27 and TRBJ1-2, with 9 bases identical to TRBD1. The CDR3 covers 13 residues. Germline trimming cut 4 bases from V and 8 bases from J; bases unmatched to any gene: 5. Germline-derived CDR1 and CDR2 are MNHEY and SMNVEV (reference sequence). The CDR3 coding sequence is TGTGCCAGCAGTTGGGGACAGGGCTACGGCTACACCTTC. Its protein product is CASSWGQGYGYTF.

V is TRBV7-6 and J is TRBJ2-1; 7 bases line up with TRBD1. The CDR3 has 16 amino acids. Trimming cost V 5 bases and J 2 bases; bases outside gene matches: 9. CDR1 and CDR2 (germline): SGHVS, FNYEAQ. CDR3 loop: CASSRDSSFTYNEQFF. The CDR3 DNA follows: TGTGCCAGCAGCCGGGACAGTTCATTTACCTACAATGAGCAGTTCTTC.

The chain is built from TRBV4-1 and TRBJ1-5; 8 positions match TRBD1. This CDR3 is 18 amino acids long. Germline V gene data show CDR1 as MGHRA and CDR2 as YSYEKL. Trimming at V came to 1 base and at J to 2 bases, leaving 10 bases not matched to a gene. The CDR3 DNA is TGCGCCAGCAGCCAAGGTCCTCCAGGGGGCACGGGCAATCAGCCCCAGCATTTT. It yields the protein CASSQGPPGGTGNQPQHF.

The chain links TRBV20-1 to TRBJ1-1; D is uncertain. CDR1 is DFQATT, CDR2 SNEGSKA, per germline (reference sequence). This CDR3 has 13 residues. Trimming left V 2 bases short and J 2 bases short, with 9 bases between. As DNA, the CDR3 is TGCAGTGCTAGATCTAGACTTAACACTGAAGCTTTCTTT. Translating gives CSARSRLNTEAFF.

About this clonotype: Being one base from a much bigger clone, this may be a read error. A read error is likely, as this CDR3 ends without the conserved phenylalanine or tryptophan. The CDR3 loop reads CASSLIAGLDTQYS. The CDR3 nucleotides read TGTGCCAGCAGCCTCATAGCGGGGTTAGATACGCAGTATTCT. The V gene is TRBV7-2, the J gene TRBJ2-3; 8 bases are a match to TRBD2. This CDR3 has 14 amino acids. The germline gives CDR1 SGHTA, CDR2 FQGNSA. With V trimmed by 5 bases and J by 5 bases, 6 bases remained unmatched.

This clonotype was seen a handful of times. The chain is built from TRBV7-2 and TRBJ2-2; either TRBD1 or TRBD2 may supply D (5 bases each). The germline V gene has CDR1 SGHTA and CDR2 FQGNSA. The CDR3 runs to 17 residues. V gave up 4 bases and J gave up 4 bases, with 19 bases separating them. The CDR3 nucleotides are TGTGCCAGCAGCTCCAGAGTGGTCTGGGGACCCACCGGGGAGCTGTTTTTT. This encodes CASSSRVVWGPTGELFF. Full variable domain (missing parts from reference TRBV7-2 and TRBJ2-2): GAGVSQSPSNKVTEKGKDVELRCDPISGHTALYWYRQSLGQGLEFLIYFQGNSAPDKSGLPSDRFSAERTGGSVSTLTIQRTQQEDSAVYLCASSSRVVWGPTGELFFGEGSRLTVL.

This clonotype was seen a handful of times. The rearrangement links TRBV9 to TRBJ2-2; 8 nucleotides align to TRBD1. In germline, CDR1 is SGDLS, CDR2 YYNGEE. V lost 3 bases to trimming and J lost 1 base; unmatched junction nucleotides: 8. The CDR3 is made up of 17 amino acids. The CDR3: CASSDLPGTGNTGELFF. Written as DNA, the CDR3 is TGTGCCAGCAGCGACCTTCCCGGGACAGGGAACACCGGGGAGCTGTTTTTT.

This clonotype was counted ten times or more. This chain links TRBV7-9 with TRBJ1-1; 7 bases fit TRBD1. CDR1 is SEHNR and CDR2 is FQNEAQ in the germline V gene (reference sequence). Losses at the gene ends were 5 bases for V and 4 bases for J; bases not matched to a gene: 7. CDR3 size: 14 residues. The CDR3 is CASSPPKGATEAFF. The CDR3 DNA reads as TGTGCCAGCAGCCCCCCGAAGGGGGCCACTGAAGCTTTCTTT.

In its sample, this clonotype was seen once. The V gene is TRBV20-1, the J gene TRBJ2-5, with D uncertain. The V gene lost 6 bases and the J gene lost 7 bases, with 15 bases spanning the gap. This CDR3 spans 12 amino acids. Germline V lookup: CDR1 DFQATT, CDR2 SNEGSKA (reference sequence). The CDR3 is CSAKINAGTQYF. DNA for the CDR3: TGCAGTGCCAAGATCAATGCTGGGACCCAGTACTTC.

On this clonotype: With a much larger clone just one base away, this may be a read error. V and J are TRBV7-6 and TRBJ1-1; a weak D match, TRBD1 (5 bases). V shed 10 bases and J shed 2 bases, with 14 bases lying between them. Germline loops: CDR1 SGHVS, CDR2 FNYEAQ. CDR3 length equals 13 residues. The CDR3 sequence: CANRVDSNTEAFF. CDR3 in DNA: TGTGCCAACAGAGTCGACAGCAACACTGAAGCTTTCTTT.

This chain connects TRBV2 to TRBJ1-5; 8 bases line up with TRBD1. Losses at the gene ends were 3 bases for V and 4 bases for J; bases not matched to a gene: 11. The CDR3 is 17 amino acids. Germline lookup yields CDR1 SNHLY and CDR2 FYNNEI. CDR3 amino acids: CASSEGWTGNMNQPQHF. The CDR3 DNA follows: TGTGCCAGCAGTGAGGGGTGGACAGGGAATATGAATCAGCCCCAGCATTTT.

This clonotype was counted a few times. The CDR3 nucleotides are TGTGCCAGCAGCCAAGAACGACCTCCCACCTATGGCTACACCTTC. Amino acids: CASSQERPPTYGYTF. The V and J genes are TRBV14 and TRBJ1-2; D unclear. Trimming shortened V by 0 bases and J by 4 bases, and 12 bases separated the two germline ends. The length of the CDR3 is 15 residues. Germline values: CDR1 SGHDN, CDR2 FVKESK.

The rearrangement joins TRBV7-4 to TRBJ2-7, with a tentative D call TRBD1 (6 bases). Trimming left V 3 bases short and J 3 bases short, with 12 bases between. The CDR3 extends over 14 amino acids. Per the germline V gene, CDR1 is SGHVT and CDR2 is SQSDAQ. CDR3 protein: CASSFSGQYYEQYF. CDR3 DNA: TGTGCCAGCAGCTTTTCCGGACAGTACTACGAGCAGTACTTC.

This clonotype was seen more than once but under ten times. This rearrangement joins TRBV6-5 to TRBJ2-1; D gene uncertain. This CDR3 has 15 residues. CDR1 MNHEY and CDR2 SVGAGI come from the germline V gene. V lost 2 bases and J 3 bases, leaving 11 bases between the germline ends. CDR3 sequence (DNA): TGTGCCAGCAGTTACGGCGGCTCCTACTACAATGAGCAGTTCTTC. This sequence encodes CASSYGGSYYNEQFF.

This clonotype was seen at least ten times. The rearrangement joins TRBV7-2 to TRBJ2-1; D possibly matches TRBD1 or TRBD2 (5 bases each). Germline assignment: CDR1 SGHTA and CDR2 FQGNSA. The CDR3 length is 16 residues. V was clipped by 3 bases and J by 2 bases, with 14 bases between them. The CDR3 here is CASSFGTPFAYNEQFF. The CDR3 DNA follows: TGTGCCAGCAGCTTCGGGACCCCCTTCGCCTACAATGAGCAGTTCTTC.